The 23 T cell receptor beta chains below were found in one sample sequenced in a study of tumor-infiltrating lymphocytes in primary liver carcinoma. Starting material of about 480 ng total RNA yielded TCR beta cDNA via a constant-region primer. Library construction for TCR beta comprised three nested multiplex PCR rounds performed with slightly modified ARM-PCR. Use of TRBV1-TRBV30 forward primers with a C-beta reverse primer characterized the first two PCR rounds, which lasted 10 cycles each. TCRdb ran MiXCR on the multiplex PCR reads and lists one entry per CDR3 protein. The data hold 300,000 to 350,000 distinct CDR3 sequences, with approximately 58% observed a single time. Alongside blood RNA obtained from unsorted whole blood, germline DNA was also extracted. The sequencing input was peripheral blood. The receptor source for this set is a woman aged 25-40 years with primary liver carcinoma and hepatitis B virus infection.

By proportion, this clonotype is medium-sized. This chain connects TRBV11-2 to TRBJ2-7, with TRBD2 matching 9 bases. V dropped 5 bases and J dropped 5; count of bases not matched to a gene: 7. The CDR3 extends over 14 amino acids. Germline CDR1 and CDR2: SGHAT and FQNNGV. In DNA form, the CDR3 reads TGTGCCAGCAGCCTAGCTAGCGGGAATAACGAGCAGTACTTC. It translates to CASSLASGNNEQYF.

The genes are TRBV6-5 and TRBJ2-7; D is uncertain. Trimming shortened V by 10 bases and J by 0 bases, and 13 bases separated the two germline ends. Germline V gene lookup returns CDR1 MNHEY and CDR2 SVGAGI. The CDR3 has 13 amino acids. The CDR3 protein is CAIKNTNSYEQYF. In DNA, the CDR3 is TGTGCCATCAAAAACACAAACTCCTACGAGCAGTACTTC.

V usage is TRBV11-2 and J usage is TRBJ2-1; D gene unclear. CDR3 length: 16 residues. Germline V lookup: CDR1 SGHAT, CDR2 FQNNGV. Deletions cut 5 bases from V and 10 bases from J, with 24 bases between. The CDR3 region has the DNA TGTGCCAGCAGCCTCCGACGGTCGGAACACTGGCCGGAGCAGTTCTTC. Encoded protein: CASSLRRSEHWPEQFF.

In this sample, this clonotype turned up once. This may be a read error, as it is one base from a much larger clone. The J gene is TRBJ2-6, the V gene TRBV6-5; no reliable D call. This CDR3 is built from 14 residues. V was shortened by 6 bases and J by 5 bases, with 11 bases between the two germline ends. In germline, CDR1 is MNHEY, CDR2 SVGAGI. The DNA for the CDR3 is TGTGCCAGCAGACCTCGAACTAGGGCCAACGTCCTGACTTTC. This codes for CASRPRTRANVLTF.

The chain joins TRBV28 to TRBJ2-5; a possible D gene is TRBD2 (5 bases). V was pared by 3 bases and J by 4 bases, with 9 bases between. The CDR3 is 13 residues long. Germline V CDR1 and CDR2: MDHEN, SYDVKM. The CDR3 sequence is CASSLPSTETQYF. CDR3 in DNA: TGTGCCAGCAGTTTGCCTAGCACAGAGACCCAGTACTTC.

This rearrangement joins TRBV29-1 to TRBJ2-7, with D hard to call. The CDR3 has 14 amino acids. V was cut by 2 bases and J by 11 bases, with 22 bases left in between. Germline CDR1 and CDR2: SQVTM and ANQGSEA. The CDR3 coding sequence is TGCAGCGTTGAAAGTGGTCGGCGCCTTCCTGGGGAGTACTTC. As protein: CSVESGRRLPGEYF.

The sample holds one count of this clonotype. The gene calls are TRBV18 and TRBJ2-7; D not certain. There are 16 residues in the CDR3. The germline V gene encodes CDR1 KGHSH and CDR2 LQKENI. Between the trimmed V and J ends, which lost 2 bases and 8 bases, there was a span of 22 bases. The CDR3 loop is CASSPVGPQFFYKQYF. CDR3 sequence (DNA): TGTGCCAGCTCACCAGTCGGCCCCCAATTCTTTTACAAGCAGTACTTC.

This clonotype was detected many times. CDR3 amino acids: CASSPTDTQYF. The CDR3 nucleotides read TGTGCCAGCAGCCCCACAGATACGCAGTATTTT. The rearrangement joins TRBV12-3 or TRBV12-4 to TRBJ2-3; unclear D gene. Deletions cut 6 bases from V and 2 bases from J, with 3 bases between. The CDR3 consists of 11 residues.

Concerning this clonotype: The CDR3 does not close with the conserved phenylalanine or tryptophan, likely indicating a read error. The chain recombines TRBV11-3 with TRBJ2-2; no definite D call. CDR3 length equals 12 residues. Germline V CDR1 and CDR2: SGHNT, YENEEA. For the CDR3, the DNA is TGTGCCAGCAGCCTAGATATCGGGGAGCTGTTTTCT. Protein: CASSLDIGELFS.

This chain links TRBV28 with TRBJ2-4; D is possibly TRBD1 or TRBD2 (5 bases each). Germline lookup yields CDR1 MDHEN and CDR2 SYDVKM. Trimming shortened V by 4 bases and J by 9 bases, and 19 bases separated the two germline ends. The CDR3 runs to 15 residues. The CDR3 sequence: CASSSRGSPLRIQYF. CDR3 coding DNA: TGTGCCAGCAGTTCCCGGGGCTCTCCCCTTCGCATTCAGTACTTC.

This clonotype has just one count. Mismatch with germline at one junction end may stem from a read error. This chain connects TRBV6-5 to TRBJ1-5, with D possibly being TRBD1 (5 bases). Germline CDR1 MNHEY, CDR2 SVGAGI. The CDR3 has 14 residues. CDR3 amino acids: CANSQRGGNQPQHF. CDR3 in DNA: TGTGCCAACAGTCAGAGGGGAGGCAATCAGCCCCAGCATTTT.

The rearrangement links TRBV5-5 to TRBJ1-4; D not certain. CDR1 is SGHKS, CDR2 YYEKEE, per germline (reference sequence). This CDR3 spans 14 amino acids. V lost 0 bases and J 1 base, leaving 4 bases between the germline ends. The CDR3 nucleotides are TGTGCCAGCAGCTTGGAAGTAACTAATGAAAAACTGTTTTTT. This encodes CASSLEVTNEKLFF.

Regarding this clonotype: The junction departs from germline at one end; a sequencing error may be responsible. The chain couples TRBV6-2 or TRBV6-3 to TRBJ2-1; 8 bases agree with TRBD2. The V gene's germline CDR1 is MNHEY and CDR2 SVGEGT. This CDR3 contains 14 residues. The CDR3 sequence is CASRSSGFYDEQFF. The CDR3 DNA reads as TGTGCCAGCCGCTCTAGCGGGTTCTACGATGAGCAGTTCTTC.

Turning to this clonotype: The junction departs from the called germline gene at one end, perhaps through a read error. CDR3 in DNA: TGTGCCAGCCGAAGACTAGCCCACGAGCGGTACTTC. Residues: CASRRLAHERYF. This chain joins TRBV11-2 and TRBJ2-7; 7 bases match TRBD2. This CDR3 spans 12 amino acids. Germline CDR1 reads SGHAT; CDR2 reads FQNNGV.

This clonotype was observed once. CDR3 sequence reads: CASSLGGDEKLFF. CDR3 DNA sequence: TGTGCCAGCAGCTTAGGAGGAGACGAAAAACTGTTTTTT. The V gene is TRBV7-2, the J gene TRBJ1-4; D is undetermined. The CDR3 spans 13 residues. Trimming stripped 1 base from V and 8 bases from J, with 8 bases between. Germline CDR1 reads SGHTA; CDR2 reads FQGNSA.

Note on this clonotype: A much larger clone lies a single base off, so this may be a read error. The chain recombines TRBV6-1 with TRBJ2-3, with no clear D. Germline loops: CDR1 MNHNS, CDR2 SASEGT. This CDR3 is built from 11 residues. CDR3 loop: CASRGTDRQYF. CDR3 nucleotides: TGTGCCAGCAGGGGCACAGATAGGCAGTATTTT.

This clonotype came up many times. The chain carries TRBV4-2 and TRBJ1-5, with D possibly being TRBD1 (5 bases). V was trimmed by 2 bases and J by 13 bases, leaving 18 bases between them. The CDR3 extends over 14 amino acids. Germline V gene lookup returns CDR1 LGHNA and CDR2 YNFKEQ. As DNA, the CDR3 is TGTGCCAGCAGCCAACCAGACAGCTCAATAGCTCAGCATTTT. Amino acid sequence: CASSQPDSSIAQHF.

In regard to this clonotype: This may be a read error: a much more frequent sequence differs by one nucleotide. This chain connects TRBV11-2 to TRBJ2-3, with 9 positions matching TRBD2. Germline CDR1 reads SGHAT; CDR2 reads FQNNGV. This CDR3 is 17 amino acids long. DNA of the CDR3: TGTGCCAGCAGCTCCGGGGGGGCGGGAGGGTACACAGATATGCAGTATTTT. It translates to CASSSGGAGGYTDMQYF.

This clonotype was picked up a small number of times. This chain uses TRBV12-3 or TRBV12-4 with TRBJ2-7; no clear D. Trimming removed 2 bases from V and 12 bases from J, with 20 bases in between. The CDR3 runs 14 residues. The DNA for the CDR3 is TGTGCCAGCAGTTTATTTAGGTCTCCCGTGGTCCCGTACTTC. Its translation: CASSLFRSPVVPYF.

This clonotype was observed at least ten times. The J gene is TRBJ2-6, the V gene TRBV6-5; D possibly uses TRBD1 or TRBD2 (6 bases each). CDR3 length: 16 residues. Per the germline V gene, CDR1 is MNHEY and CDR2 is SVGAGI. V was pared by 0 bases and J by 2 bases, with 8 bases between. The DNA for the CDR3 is TGTGCCAGCAGTTACTCTGGGGGGCCTGGGGCCAACGTCCTGACTTTC. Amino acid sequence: CASSYSGGPGANVLTF.

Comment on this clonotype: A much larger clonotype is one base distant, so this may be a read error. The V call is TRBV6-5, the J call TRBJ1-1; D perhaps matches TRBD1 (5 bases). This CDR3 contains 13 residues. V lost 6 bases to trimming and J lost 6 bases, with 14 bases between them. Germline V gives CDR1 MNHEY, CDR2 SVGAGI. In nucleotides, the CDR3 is TGTGCCAGCAGCAACGACAGAAACTCTGAAGCTTTCTTT. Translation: CASSNDRNSEAFF.

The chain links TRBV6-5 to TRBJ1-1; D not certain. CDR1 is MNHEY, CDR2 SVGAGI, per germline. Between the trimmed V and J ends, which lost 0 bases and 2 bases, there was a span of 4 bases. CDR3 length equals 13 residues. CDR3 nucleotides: TGTGCCAGCAGTTACTCGGCCAACACTGAAGCTTTCTTT. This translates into CASSYSANTEAFF.

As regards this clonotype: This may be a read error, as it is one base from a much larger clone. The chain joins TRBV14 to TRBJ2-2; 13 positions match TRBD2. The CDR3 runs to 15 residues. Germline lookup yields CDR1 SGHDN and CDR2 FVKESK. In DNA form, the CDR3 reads TGTACCAGCAGCCGACTAGCGGGAGGCACCGGGGAGCTGTTTTTT. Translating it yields CTSSRLAGGTGELFF.